Each of the 32 T cell receptor beta chains below was sequenced from the same sample in a study of blood T cell repertoires in COVID-19. Method: immunoSEQ multiplex PCR; TCRdb's copy keeps in-frame clones and lacks some. The sample shows 53,000 or so clones, roughly 90% of them seen only once. The sample was peripheral blood. The receptors come from a human donor in a cohort sampled during active COVID-19.

The sample holds a few counts of this clone. The chain employs TRBV6-5 and TRBJ1-3; D not resolved. Germline assignment: CDR1 MNHEY and CDR2 SVGAGI. This CDR3 region has 13 residues. Trimming took 5 bases from V and 0 from J, leaving 5 bases between them. The CDR3 is CASSPVSGNTIYF. The CDR3 coding sequence is TGTGCCAGCAGTCCGGTCTCTGGAAACACCATATATTTT.

The chain recombines TRBV27 with TRBJ1-4; tentative D call: TRBD1 (6 bases). Germline lookup yields CDR1 MNHEY and CDR2 SMNVEV (reference sequence). CDR3 length: 15 amino acids. Trimming took off 3 bases at V and 2 bases at J, with 10 bases between the two ends. The chain's CDR3 is CASSLAGATNEKLFF. CDR3 DNA: TGTGCCAGCAGTTTGGCGGGGGCGACTAATGAAAAACTGTTTTTT.

This clone came up once. This chain links TRBV18 with TRBJ2-7, with 11 bases matching TRBD1. The length of the CDR3 is 15 residues. V lost 5 bases and J lost 7; bases outside the gene matches: 10. Germline V gives CDR1 KGHSH, CDR2 LQKENI. In DNA form, the CDR3 reads TGTGCCAGCTCAGGACAGGACAGGGGGCGAGAAGAGCAGTACTTC. Protein: CASSGQDRGREEQYF.

The chain uses TRBV5-1 and TRBJ1-2; 9 positions agree with TRBD1. The CDR3 is 15 residues long. V gave up 0 bases and J gave up 6 bases; unmatched junction bases: 6. Germline V CDR1 and CDR2: SGHRS, YFSETQ. The CDR3 is CASSLDQQGADGYTF. In nucleotides, the CDR3 is TGCGCCAGCAGCTTGGATCAACAGGGGGCGGATGGCTACACCTTC.

The V and J genes are TRBV30 and TRBJ1-5, with D uncertain. Germline V gene data show CDR1 as GTSNPN and CDR2 as SVGIG (reference sequence). The CDR3 extends over 13 amino acids. V was pared by 4 bases and J by 5 bases, with 12 bases between. CDR3 region: CAWNRDSDQPQHF. CDR3 bases: TGTGCCTGGAACCGGGATTCGGATCAGCCCCAGCATTTT.

The chain carries TRBV2 and TRBJ1-5; 7 nucleotides line up with TRBD1. Trimming at V came to 4 bases and at J to 11 bases, leaving 8 bases not matched to a gene. Germline assignment: CDR1 SNHLY and CDR2 FYNNEI. The CDR3 sequence is 13 residues long. The CDR3 loop reads CASSGQGLESQHF. CDR3 coding DNA: TGTGCCAGCAGTGGACAGGGCCTCGAGTCCCAGCATTTT.

CDR3 DNA sequence: TGCAGTGCTAGATTGAGCGAAAAACTGTTTTTT. Translated: CSARLSEKLFF. The gene calls are TRBV20-1 and TRBJ1-4; D is undetermined. V was pared by 2 bases and J by 8 bases, with 6 bases between. From germline, CDR1 is DFQATT and CDR2 SNEGSKA (reference sequence). This CDR3 has 11 amino acids.

This chain uses TRBV7-9 with TRBJ2-5; D not certain. This CDR3 comprises 11 residues. The ends were cut back, 4 bases at V and 4 bases at J, with 4 bases in the middle. Germline V gene lookup returns CDR1 SEHNR and CDR2 FQNEAQ (reference sequence). The CDR3 region is CASSSRETQYF. CDR3 sequence (DNA): TGTGCCAGCAGCTCCCGAGAGACCCAGTACTTC.

The V and J genes are TRBV6-2 or TRBV6-3 and TRBJ2-3, with 7 bases lining up with TRBD1. From germline, CDR1 is MNHEY and CDR2 SVGEGT. The CDR3 consists of 15 residues. The junction had 11 bases not matched to a gene; V was cut back by 6 bases and J by 5 bases. CDR3 sequence reads: CASSRQGERKDTQYF. The DNA for the CDR3 is TGTGCCAGCAGCAGACAGGGAGAGAGGAAAGATACGCAGTATTTT.

This clone has a single count. The chain combines TRBV24-1 with TRBJ2-5; the D is unclear. Germline V CDR1 and CDR2: KGHDR, SFDVKD. The length of the CDR3 is 14 residues. Between the trimmed V and J ends, which lost 3 bases and 7 bases, there was a span of 14 bases. The CDR3 is CATSDVDSSATQYF. As DNA, the CDR3 is TGTGCCACCAGTGATGTAGACTCCTCGGCGACCCAGTACTTC.

CDR3 residues: CASRTASYNEQFF. DNA of the CDR3: TGTGCCAGCCGGACAGCCTCCTACAATGAGCAGTTCTTC. The rearrangement uses TRBV6-6 and TRBJ2-1; tentative D call: TRBD1 (6 bases). V was trimmed by 8 bases and J by 0 bases, leaving 8 bases between them. CDR3 size: 13 residues. Germline CDR1 MNHNY, CDR2 SVGAGI (reference sequence).

The chain couples TRBV6-5 to TRBJ2-7; tentatively, D is TRBD1 (6 bases). Germline CDR1 is MNHEY and CDR2 is SVGAGI. V was shortened by 8 bases and J by 0 bases, with 11 bases between the two germline ends. The CDR3 is 13 amino acids. CDR3 coding DNA: TGTGCCAGCCGGCTGGGGGCCTCCTACGAGCAGTACTTC. This codes for CASRLGASYEQYF.

This chain connects TRBV19 to TRBJ2-1; the D gene is possibly TRBD2 (6 bases). Trimming shortened V by 10 bases and J by 6 bases, and 22 bases separated the two germline ends. The CDR3 has 15 amino acids. Germline V CDR1 and CDR2: LNHDA, SQIVND (reference sequence). CDR3 sequence: CATESGFGGFNEQFF. The CDR3 DNA sequence: TGTGCCACCGAGTCGGGGTTTGGAGGGTTCAATGAGCAGTTCTTC.

CDR3 sequence (DNA): TGTGCCAGCAGCCCGGACAGGGGATGGGCAGATACGCAGTATTTT. Protein sequence: CASSPDRGWADTQYF. This chain connects TRBV28 to TRBJ2-3; 9 nucleotides match TRBD1. CDR3 length: 15 amino acids. Germline trimming cut 6 bases from V and 4 bases from J; bases unmatched to any gene: 8. Germline values: CDR1 MDHEN, CDR2 SYDVKM.

The chain is built from TRBV19 and TRBJ2-2; D unclear. This CDR3 comprises 14 residues. V lost 1 base and J 6 bases, leaving 9 bases between the germline ends. Germline V gene lookup returns CDR1 LNHDA and CDR2 SQIVND (reference sequence). The CDR3 sequence: CASSIAPRSGELFF. The DNA of the CDR3 is TGTGCCAGTAGTATAGCTCCTAGGTCCGGGGAGCTGTTTTTT.

The gene calls are TRBV1 and TRBJ2-7; the table names TRBD2, a call not compared with the DNA. TRBV1 is a documented pseudogene. The CDR3 length is 16 residues. DNA of the CDR3: TGCACCAGCAGCCGTCAGGGACTAGCGGAATTCTACGAGCAGTACTTC. Amino acids: CTSSRQGLAEFYEQYF.

This clone was recorded once. The rearrangement uses TRBV15 and TRBJ1-5; unclear D gene. The CDR3 has 17 residues. V dropped 5 bases and J dropped 1 base, with 18 bases sitting between them. Germline V CDR1 and CDR2: LNHNV, YYDKDF (reference sequence). DNA for the CDR3: TGTGCCACCAGCCCAGAGAGGGCCGGGAACAGCAATCAGCCCCAGCATTTT. Protein: CATSPERAGNSNQPQHF.

Here the CDR3 reads CASSRDGGLAGVYEQYF. CDR3 DNA sequence: TGTGCCAGCAGCCGGGACGGAGGACTAGCGGGAGTCTACGAGCAGTACTTC. This chain uses TRBV5-8 with TRBJ2-7; 13 bases align to TRBD2. The V and J ends lost 4 bases and 3 bases, in that order; junction bases with no gene match: 10. The CDR3 loop spans 17 amino acids. Germline loops: CDR1 SGHTS, CDR2 YDEGEE.

The chain joins TRBV19 to TRBJ2-3; 8 bases map to TRBD2. Unmatched junction bases numbered 9, after V lost 5 bases and J lost 2 bases. Germline CDR1 LNHDA, CDR2 SQIVND (reference sequence). There are 16 residues in the CDR3. CDR3 region: CASSSTGTRPTDTQYF. CDR3 DNA: TGTGCCAGTAGTTCGACCGGGACTAGGCCCACAGATACGCAGTATTTT.

The V and J genes are TRBV28 and TRBJ1-5; D is unresolved. The V gene lost 6 bases and the J gene lost 6 bases, with 12 bases spanning the gap. Germline V gene sequence: CDR1 MDHEN, CDR2 SYDVKM. This CDR3 comprises 13 residues. CDR3 in amino acids: CASRPTAGQPQHF. The DNA for the CDR3 is TGTGCCAGCAGACCCACGGCGGGTCAGCCCCAGCATTTT.

The rearrangement joins TRBV5-1 to TRBJ2-1; D is perhaps TRBD2 (5 bases). Germline assignment: CDR1 SGHRS and CDR2 YFSETQ. The CDR3 loop spans 13 amino acids. Trimming left V 2 bases short and J 13 bases short, with 16 bases between. The CDR3 is CASSFTRFDSQFF. The CDR3 bases are TGCGCCAGCAGCTTCACTAGGTTCGACTCTCAGTTCTTC.

The chain has TRBV6-5 and TRBJ1-2; tentative D call: TRBD1 (5 bases). V was pared by 0 bases and J by 1 base, with 6 bases between. Per the germline V gene, CDR1 is MNHEY and CDR2 is SVGAGI. This CDR3 comprises 14 residues. The CDR3 region has the DNA TGTGCCAGCAGTTACTCCAGGGATAACTATGGCTACACCTTC. This codes for CASSYSRDNYGYTF.

The V gene is TRBV9, the J gene TRBJ1-3; D is perhaps TRBD1 (5 bases). V lost 0 bases, J lost 0 bases, and 7 bases lay in between. Germline V CDR1 and CDR2: SGDLS, YYNGEE. This CDR3 contains 15 residues. In DNA form, the CDR3 reads TGTGCCAGCAGCGTAGCGGGGGTCTCTGGAAACACCATATATTTT. It encodes CASSVAGVSGNTIYF.

This chain connects TRBV9 to TRBJ2-1, with 8 bases fitting TRBD1. CDR1 and CDR2 from the germline V gene are SGDLS and YYNGEE. Trimming removed 0 bases from V and 3 bases from J; junction bases left unmatched: 2. The CDR3 is 15 residues long. DNA for the CDR3: TGTGCCAGCAGCGTAGCACAGGGGGGCTACAATGAGCAGTTCTTC. This encodes CASSVAQGGYNEQFF.

This rearrangement joins TRBV6-1 to TRBJ2-6, with D possibly TRBD2 on 5 matching bases. The germline V gene encodes CDR1 MNHNS and CDR2 SASEGT. This CDR3 has 15 amino acids. The ends were cut back, 1 base at V and 4 bases at J, with 8 bases in the middle. CDR3 amino acids: CASSEGLAGANVLTF. DNA for the CDR3: TGTGCCAGCAGTGAAGGCCTAGCCGGGGCCAACGTCCTGACTTTC.

The chain couples TRBV11-2 to TRBJ1-4; tentatively, D is TRBD1 (6 bases). This CDR3 has 15 residues. Germline CDR1 is SGHAT and CDR2 is FQNNGV. V was pared by 7 bases and J by 4 bases, with 16 bases between. The CDR3 DNA is TGTGCCAGCACCAAAACCGGACAGTTTAATGAAAAACTGTTTTTT. It codes for CASTKTGQFNEKLFF.

This rearrangement joins TRBV11-2 to TRBJ1-4, with D unresolved. CDR3 size: 15 residues. Germline CDR1 and CDR2: SGHAT and FQNNGV. The V end was cut by 5 bases, the J end by 7 bases, with 17 bases between. For the CDR3, the DNA is TGTGCCAGCAGCGTGGAGGACTCCCTACTTGAAAAACTGTTTTTT. It is translated as CASSVEDSLLEKLFF.

This chain joins TRBV29-1 and TRBJ1-1; unclear D gene. This CDR3 is 15 amino acids long. Germline V lookup: CDR1 SQVTM, CDR2 ANQGSEA. V was cut by 4 bases and J by 0 bases, with 15 bases left in between. The CDR3, as DNA: TGCAGCGTTGCTCCCCGACATTCGGTGAACACTGAAGCTTTCTTT. Its translation is CSVAPRHSVNTEAFF.

As DNA, the CDR3 is TGTGCCAGCAGCCCTTGGGGGGGAGTTAGTGGCTACACCTTC. Residues: CASSPWGGVSGYTF. The J gene is TRBJ1-2, the V gene TRBV5-6; the D gene is possibly TRBD1 (5 bases). Trimming cost V 4 bases and J 7 bases, with 17 bases left between them. This CDR3 is 14 amino acids long. Germline values: CDR1 SGHDT, CDR2 YYEEEE.

The CDR3 reads CASSKGQTSTGELFF. The CDR3 coding sequence is TGCGCCAGCAGCAAGGGACAGACCTCTACCGGGGAGCTGTTTTTT. The chain employs TRBV5-1 and TRBJ2-2, with TRBD1 matching 7 bases. From germline, CDR1 is SGHRS and CDR2 YFSETQ. There are 15 residues in the CDR3. Trimming took 4 bases from V and 5 from J; bases not matched to a gene: 8.

The chain uses TRBV3-1 (or the pseudogene TRBV3-2) and TRBJ2-7; D is unclear. The V gene lost 6 bases and the J gene lost 1 base, with 4 bases spanning the gap. The CDR3 consists of 11 residues. Germline V gene lookup returns CDR1 LGHDT and CDR2 YNNKEL (reference sequence). CDR3 coding DNA: TGTGCCAGCAGACGGTCCTACGAGCAGTACGTC. It specifies CASRRSYEQYV.

The chain couples TRBV24-1 to TRBJ1-1; no definite D call. Germline V gene lookup returns CDR1 KGHDR and CDR2 SFDVKD. V was pared by 1 base and J by 0 bases, with 8 bases between. The CDR3 runs to 15 residues. CDR3 sequence reads: CATSDLTDLNTEAFF. CDR3 bases: TGTGCCACCAGTGATTTAACAGACCTGAACACTGAAGCTTTCTTT.